The 21 T cell receptor beta chains reported below all come from one sample, sequenced in a study of vaccination and CD4 T cells after COVID-19 (dated by TCRdb to between 2022 and 2023). The library was obtained by PCR. The sequencing machine was an Illumina iSeq 100. The public sequencing data were trimmed at Q25 with fastp and processed into clonotypes with MiXCR by TCRdb, which kept only in-frame beta chains. Rows merge per CDR3 protein into single entries with the most common DNA and genes. The sample profile shows 20,000 to 25,000 distinct CDR3 sequences; under 60% of them were found once. Approximately 1.1% of the sample is in the top ten clones. Specimen: CD4+ T cells from blood, collected before SARS-CoV-2 vaccination. The source is a human donor who had recovered from COVID-19.

The rearrangement joins TRBV7-9 to TRBJ1-5; perhaps TRBD1 as D (5 bases). Trimming left V 7 bases short and J 5 bases short, with 18 bases between. Germline V gives CDR1 SEHNR, CDR2 FQNEAQ (reference sequence). The CDR3 has 15 residues. Written as DNA, the CDR3 is TGTGCCAGCACCCGAGGCGGGGACGGCCATCAGCCCCAGCATTTT. Amino acids: CASTRGGDGHQPQHF.

The V gene is TRBV5-4, the J gene TRBJ2-3; 11 positions match TRBD2. Trimming took 0 bases from V and 6 from J; bases not matched to a gene: 9. Germline-derived CDR1 and CDR2 are SGHNT and YYREEE (reference sequence). This CDR3 has 17 residues. The CDR3 is CASSLGHSGRARDTQYF. DNA for the CDR3: TGTGCCAGCAGCTTGGGTCATAGCGGGAGGGCCAGGGATACGCAGTATTTT.

A single count supports this clonotype. V usage is TRBV28 and J usage is TRBJ2-7; possibly TRBD2 for D (6 bases). Germline-derived CDR1 and CDR2 are MDHEN and SYDVKM. The CDR3 is 14 residues long. The V gene lost 8 bases and the J gene lost 6 bases, with 20 bases spanning the gap. CDR3 loop: CASGLWGMGGEQYF. The DNA for the CDR3 is TGTGCCAGCGGATTATGGGGGATGGGGGGCGAGCAGTACTTC.

The chain has TRBV18 and TRBJ2-7; perhaps TRBD2 as D (5 bases). Trimming removed 2 bases from V and 3 bases from J, with 14 bases in between. Germline V gives CDR1 KGHSH, CDR2 LQKENI. CDR3 length: 15 amino acids. CDR3 coding DNA: TGTGCCAGCTCACCAGATACGCGGGCTGGCTACGAGCAGTACTTC. Translating it yields CASSPDTRAGYEQYF.

The rearrangement uses TRBV7-9 and TRBJ2-7, with D tentatively TRBD1 (6 bases). The germline gives CDR1 SEHNR, CDR2 FQNEAQ (reference sequence). Trimming removed 1 base at V and 9 bases at J, with 22 bases between. The CDR3 length is 16 residues. CDR3 sequence (DNA): TGTGCCAGCAGCTTAGGTTTGGGTAATTCCCTGACAGGGCAGTACTTC. Translated, it gives CASSLGLGNSLTGQYF. The entire variable domain, with the rest obtained from reference TRBV7-9 and TRBJ2-7, is as follows: DTGVSQNPRHKITKRGQNVTFRCDPISEHNRLYWYRQTLGQGPEFLTYFQNEAQLEKSRLLSDRFSAERPKGSFSTLEIQRTEQGDSAMYLCASSLGLGNSLTGQYFGPGTRLTVT.

V gene TRBV12-3 or TRBV12-4 combines with J gene TRBJ1-1; TRBD1 agrees at 7 bases. The CDR3 loop spans 14 amino acids. J lost 0 bases, V lost 7 bases, and 5 bases had no gene match. Written as DNA, the CDR3 is TGTGCCAGCAAGACAGGGCCGATGAACACTGAAGCTTTCTTT. This translates into CASKTGPMNTEAFF.

The rearrangement links TRBV15 to TRBJ2-7; weak D call: TRBD2 (6 bases). This CDR3 comprises 13 residues. Germline V gene sequence: CDR1 LNHNV, CDR2 YYDKDF (reference sequence). Trimming shortened V by 5 bases and J by 3 bases, and 11 bases separated the two germline ends. The CDR3 bases are TGTGCCACCAGCCTGGAGGGCCGCTACGAGCAGTACTTC. Translation: CATSLEGRYEQYF.

This clonotype was picked up a small number of times. The rearrangement uses TRBV5-8 and TRBJ2-3, with TRBD2 matching over 11 bases. Per the germline V gene, CDR1 is SGHTS and CDR2 is YDEGEE. The CDR3 sequence is 15 residues long. J gave up 3 bases and V 2 bases, and 2 bases lay outside the gene matches. Here the CDR3 reads CASSLTSGSTDTQYF. The CDR3 bases are TGTGCCAGCAGCTTAACTAGCGGGAGTACAGATACGCAGTATTTT.

The CDR3 loop reads CASSSPPGLAGRWGTDTQYF. The CDR3 region has the DNA TGTGCCAGCAGTTCCCCCCCGGGACTAGCGGGACGCTGGGGCACAGATACGCAGTATTTT. The chain links TRBV28 to TRBJ2-3, with 13 bases identical to TRBD2. The CDR3 length is 20 residues. Germline V lookup: CDR1 MDHEN, CDR2 SYDVKM. With V trimmed by 4 bases and J by 1 base, 14 bases remained unmatched.

V is TRBV20-1 and J is TRBJ2-5; possible D gene TRBD2, 5 bases. The V end was cut by 3 bases, the J end by 4 bases, with 12 bases between. The CDR3 is 13 amino acids. The germline gives CDR1 DFQATT, CDR2 SNEGSKA (reference sequence). CDR3: CSAREVARETQYF. The CDR3, as DNA: TGCAGTGCTAGGGAGGTGGCTCGAGAGACCCAGTACTTC.

The V and J genes are TRBV2 and TRBJ2-2; TRBD2 agrees at 7 bases. J lost 5 bases, V lost 6 bases, and 9 bases had no gene match. Germline CDR1 reads SNHLY; CDR2 reads FYNNEI. The CDR3 sequence is 15 residues long. The CDR3 bases are TGTGCCAGCAGAGGGAGGGCCTCGGGGACCGGGGAGCTGTTTTTT. Protein: CASRGRASGTGELFF.

CDR3 amino acids: CASSLGAGSTYEQYF. The CDR3 DNA sequence: TGTGCCAGCAGCTTAGGGGCAGGCAGCACCTACGAGCAGTACTTC. The V call is TRBV7-2, the J call TRBJ2-7; D gene unclear. Germline V gene sequence: CDR1 SGHTA, CDR2 FQGNSA. Trimming cost V 1 base and J 2 bases, with 12 bases left between them. This CDR3 has 15 amino acids.

The chain carries TRBV7-9 and TRBJ2-1, with D possibly TRBD1 on 5 matching bases. Germline V gene sequence: CDR1 SEHNR, CDR2 FQNEAQ (reference sequence). CDR3 length: 16 amino acids. V lost 5 bases and J lost 9, with 23 bases in between. CDR3 amino acids: CASSPGWALPRSEQFF. The CDR3 DNA reads as TGTGCCAGCAGCCCAGGGTGGGCTCTACCCCGCTCTGAGCAGTTCTTC.

As DNA, the CDR3 is TGTGCCATCACCCCGGACAGGGCCCAAGAGACCCAGTACTTC. Protein: CAITPDRAQETQYF. This chain joins TRBV6-1 and TRBJ2-5; TRBD1 aligns across 8 bases. The J segment lost 1 base and the V segment lost 10 bases, leaving 8 bases of the junction unmatched. The germline V gene has CDR1 MNHNS and CDR2 SASEGT. This CDR3 is built from 14 residues.

The chain uses TRBV7-9 and TRBJ1-4; TRBD1 aligns across 9 bases. Germline-derived CDR1 and CDR2 are SEHNR and FQNEAQ (reference sequence). CDR3 length: 16 residues. Trimming took 5 bases from V and 2 from J; bases not matched to a gene: 6. As DNA, the CDR3 is TGTGCCAGCAGCCGGACAGGGGTAAGGACTAATGAAAAACTGTTTTTT. It codes for CASSRTGVRTNEKLFF.

V usage is TRBV18 and J usage is TRBJ2-3; tentatively, D is TRBD1 (6 bases). The CDR3 runs 13 residues. Germline assignment: CDR1 KGHSH and CDR2 LQKENI. V lost 3 bases and J lost 2, with 6 bases in between. CDR3 in DNA: TGTGCCAGCTCACCGGGGGCCACAGATACGCAGTATTTT. As protein: CASSPGATDTQYF. The full variable domain, in which reference TRBV18 and TRBJ2-3 provide the parts outside the CDR3, is NAGVMQNPRHLVRRRGQEARLRCSPMKGHSHVYWYRQLPEEGLKFMVYLQKENIIDESGMPKERFSAEFPKEGPSILRIQQVVRGDSAAYFCASSPGATDTQYFGPGTRLTVL.

This chain joins TRBV20-1 and TRBJ1-5; D remains unclear. The CDR3 contains 15 residues. V lost 5 bases and J 5 bases, leaving 19 bases between the germline ends. The V gene's germline CDR1 is DFQATT and CDR2 SNEGSKA (reference sequence). The CDR3 DNA follows: TGCAGTGCTGAAGATCGGGAGTATGGGGATCAGCCCCAGCATTTT. It yields the protein CSAEDREYGDQPQHF.

The chain joins TRBV28 to TRBJ1-3; TRBD1 matches at 7 bases. Germline V gives CDR1 MDHEN, CDR2 SYDVKM. This CDR3 has 14 residues. V gave up 4 bases and J gave up 3 bases; unmatched junction bases: 3. The CDR3 protein is CASSSRGLGNTIYF. Written as DNA, the CDR3 is TGTGCCAGCAGTTCAAGGGGGCTTGGAAACACCATATATTTT.

There are a few counts of this clonotype. The chain couples TRBV7-8 to TRBJ2-3; either TRBD1 or TRBD2 may fit D (5 bases each). This CDR3 contains 17 residues. Trimming left V 5 bases short and J 1 base short, with 19 bases between. CDR1 is SGHVS, CDR2 FQNEAQ, per germline. The CDR3 nucleotides read TGTGCCAGCAGCGTCGGTTCCTGGGGGTTCGGCACAGATACGCAGTATTTT. Residues: CASSVGSWGFGTDTQYF.

V and J are TRBV7-9 and TRBJ2-5, with 10 bases identical to TRBD2. The germline V gene has CDR1 SEHNR and CDR2 FQNEAQ (reference sequence). The J segment lost 3 bases and the V segment lost 2 bases, leaving 0 bases of the junction unmatched. This CDR3 is 14 amino acids long. The CDR3 loop is CASSLLAGEETQYF. CDR3 nucleotide sequence: TGTGCCAGCAGCTTACTAGCGGGGGAAGAGACCCAGTACTTC.

The V call is TRBV7-8, the J call TRBJ2-1; D gene ambiguous. Trimming took off 2 bases at V and 8 bases at J, with 7 bases between the two ends. The CDR3 consists of 12 residues. Germline CDR1 and CDR2: SGHVS and FQNEAQ. The CDR3 protein is CASSLSGYEQFF. The CDR3 DNA follows: TGTGCCAGCAGCTTAAGTGGGTATGAGCAGTTCTTC.